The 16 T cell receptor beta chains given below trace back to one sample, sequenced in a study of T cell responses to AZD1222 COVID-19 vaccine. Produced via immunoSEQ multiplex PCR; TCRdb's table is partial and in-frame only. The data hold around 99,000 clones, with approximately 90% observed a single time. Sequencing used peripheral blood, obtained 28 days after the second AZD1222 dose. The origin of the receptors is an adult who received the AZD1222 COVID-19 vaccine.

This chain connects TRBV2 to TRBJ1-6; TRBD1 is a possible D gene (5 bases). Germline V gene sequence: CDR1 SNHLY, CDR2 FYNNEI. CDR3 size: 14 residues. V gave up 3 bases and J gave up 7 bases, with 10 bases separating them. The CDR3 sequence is CASSESRANSPLHF. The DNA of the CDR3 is TGTGCCAGCAGTGAGTCCAGGGCAAATTCACCCCTCCACTTT.

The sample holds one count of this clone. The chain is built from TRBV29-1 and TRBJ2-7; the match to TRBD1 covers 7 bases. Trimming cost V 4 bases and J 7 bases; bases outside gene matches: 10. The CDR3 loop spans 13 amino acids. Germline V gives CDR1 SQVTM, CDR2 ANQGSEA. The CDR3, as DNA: TGCAGCGTTGTGACAGGGTTATCATCTGAGCAGTACTTC. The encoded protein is CSVVTGLSSEQYF.

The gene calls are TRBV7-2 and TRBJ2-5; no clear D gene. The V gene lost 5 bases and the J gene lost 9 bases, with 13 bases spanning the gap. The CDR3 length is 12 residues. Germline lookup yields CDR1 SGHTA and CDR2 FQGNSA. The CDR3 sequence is CASSLLSPAQYF. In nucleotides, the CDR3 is TGTGCCAGCAGCCTCCTTTCGCCGGCCCAGTACTTC. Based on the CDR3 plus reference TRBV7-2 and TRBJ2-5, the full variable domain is GAGVSQSPSNKVTEKGKDVELRCDPISGHTALYWYRQSLGQGLEFLIYFQGNSAPDKSGLPSDRFSAERTGGSVSTLTIQRTQQEDSAVYLCASSLLSPAQYFGPGTRLLVL.

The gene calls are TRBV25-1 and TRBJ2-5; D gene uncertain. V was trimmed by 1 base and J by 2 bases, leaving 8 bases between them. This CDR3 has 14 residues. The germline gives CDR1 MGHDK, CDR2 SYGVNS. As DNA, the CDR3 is TGTGCCAGCAGTGAATCAAGGCAGCAAGAGACCCAGTACTTC. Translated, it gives CASSESRQQETQYF.

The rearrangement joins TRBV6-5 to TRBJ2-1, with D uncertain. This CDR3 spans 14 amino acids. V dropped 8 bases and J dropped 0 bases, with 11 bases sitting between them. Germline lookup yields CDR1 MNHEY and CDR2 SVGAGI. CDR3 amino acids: CASYDPSSYNEQFF. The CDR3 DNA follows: TGTGCCAGCTACGACCCAAGCTCCTACAATGAGCAGTTCTTC.

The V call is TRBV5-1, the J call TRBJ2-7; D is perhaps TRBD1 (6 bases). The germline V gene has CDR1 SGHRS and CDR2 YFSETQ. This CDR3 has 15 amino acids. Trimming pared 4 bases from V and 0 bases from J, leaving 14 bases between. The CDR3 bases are TGCGCCAGCAGCCCAAACACAGGGAGCTCCTACGAGCAGTACTTC. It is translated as CASSPNTGSSYEQYF.

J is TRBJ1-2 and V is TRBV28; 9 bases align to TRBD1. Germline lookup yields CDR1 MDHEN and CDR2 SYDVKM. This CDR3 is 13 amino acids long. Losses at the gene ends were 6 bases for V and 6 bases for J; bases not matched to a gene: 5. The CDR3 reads CASRLTGGDGYTF. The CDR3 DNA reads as TGTGCCAGCAGGCTGACAGGGGGGGATGGCTACACCTTC.

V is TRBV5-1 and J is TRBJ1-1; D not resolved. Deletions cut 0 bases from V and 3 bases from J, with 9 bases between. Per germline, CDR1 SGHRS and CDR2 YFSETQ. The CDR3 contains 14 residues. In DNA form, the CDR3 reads TGCGCCAGCAGCTTGGTCCCCGGGGACACTGAAGCTTTCTTT. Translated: CASSLVPGDTEAFF.

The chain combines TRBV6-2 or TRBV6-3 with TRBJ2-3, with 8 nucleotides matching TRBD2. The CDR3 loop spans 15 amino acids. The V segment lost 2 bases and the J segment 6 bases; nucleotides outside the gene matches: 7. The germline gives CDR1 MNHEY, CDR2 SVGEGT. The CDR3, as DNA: TGTGCCAGCAGTTACCTGTTAGCGGGAAGGGATACGCAGTATTTT. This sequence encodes CASSYLLAGRDTQYF.

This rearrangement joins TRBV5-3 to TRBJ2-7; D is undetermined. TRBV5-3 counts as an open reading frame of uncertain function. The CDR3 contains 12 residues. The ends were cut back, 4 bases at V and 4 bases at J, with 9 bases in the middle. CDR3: CARSLSRYEQYF. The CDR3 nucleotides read TGTGCCAGAAGCCTCTCCCGTTACGAGCAGTACTTC.

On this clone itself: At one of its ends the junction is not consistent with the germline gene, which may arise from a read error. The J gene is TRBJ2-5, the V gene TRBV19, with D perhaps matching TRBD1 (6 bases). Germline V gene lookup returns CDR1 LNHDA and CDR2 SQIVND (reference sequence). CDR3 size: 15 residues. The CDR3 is CASSLEQGFQETQYF. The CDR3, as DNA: TGTGCCAGTAGTTTAGAACAGGGCTTCCAAGAGACCCAGTACTTC. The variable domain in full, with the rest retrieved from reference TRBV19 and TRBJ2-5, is DGGITQSPKYLFRKEGQNVTLSCEQNLNHDAMYWYRQDPGQGLRLIYYSQIVNDFQKGDIAEGYSVSREKKESFPLTVTSAQKNPTAFYLCASSLEQGFQETQYFGPGTRLLVL.

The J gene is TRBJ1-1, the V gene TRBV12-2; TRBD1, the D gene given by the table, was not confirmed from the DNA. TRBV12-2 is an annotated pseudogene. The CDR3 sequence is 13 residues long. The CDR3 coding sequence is TGTGCAAGTCGCCTAGACACCAACACTGAAGCTTTCTTT. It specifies CASRLDTNTEAFF.

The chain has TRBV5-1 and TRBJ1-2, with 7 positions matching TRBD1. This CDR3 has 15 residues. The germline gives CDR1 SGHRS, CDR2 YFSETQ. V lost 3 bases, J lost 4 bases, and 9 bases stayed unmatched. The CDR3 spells CASSSTGEIGYGYTF. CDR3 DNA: TGCGCCAGCAGCTCTACAGGGGAAATCGGCTATGGCTACACCTTC. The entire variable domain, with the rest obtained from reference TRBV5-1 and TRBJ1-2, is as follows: KAGVTQTPRYLIKTRGQQVTLSCSPISGHRSVSWYQQTPGQGLQFLFEYFSETQRNKGNFPGRFSGRQFSNSRSEMNVSTLELGDSALYLCASSSTGEIGYGYTFGSGTRLTVV.

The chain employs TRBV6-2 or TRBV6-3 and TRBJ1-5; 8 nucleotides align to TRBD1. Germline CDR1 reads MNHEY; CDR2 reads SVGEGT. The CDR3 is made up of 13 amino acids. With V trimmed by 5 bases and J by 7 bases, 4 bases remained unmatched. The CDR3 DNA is TGTGCCAGCAGTCAGGGGGCCCGGCAGCCCCAGCATTTT. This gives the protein CASSQGARQPQHF.

CDR3 sequence: CASSDMNYGYTF. In DNA, the CDR3 is TGCGCCAGCAGTGACATGAACTATGGCTACACCTTC. The V and J genes are TRBV10-2 and TRBJ1-2; D unclear. This CDR3 has 12 residues. Germline lookup yields CDR1 WSHSY and CDR2 SAAADI. V lost 3 bases to trimming and J lost 2 bases, with 4 bases between them.

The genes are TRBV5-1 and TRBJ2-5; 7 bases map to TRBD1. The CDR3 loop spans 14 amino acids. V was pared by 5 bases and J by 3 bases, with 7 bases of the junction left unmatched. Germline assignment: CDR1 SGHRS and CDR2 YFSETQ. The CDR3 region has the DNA TGCGCCAGCAGGGAGACAGGGCTGAAAGAGACCCAGTACTTC. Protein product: CASRETGLKETQYF.